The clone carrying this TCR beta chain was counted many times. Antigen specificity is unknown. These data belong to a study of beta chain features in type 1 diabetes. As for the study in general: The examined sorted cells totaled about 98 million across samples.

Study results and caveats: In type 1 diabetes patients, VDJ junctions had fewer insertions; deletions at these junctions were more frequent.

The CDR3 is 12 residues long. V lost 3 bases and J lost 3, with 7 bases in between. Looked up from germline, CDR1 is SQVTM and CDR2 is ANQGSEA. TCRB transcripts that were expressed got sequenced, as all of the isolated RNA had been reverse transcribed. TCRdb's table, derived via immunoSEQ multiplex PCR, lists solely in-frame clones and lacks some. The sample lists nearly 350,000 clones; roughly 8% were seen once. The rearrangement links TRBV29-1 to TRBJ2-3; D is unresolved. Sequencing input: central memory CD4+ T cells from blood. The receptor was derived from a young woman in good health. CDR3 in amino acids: CSVELWTDTQYF. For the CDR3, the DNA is TGCAGCGTTGAGCTTTGGACAGATACGCAGTATTTT.